These 31 T cell receptor beta chains were all obtained from the same sample, sequenced in a study of T-cell memory formation after mild COVID-19. Each CDR3 protein gets one entry after TCRdb re-called the 5' RACE reads with MiXCR. The table records about 160,000 distinct CDR3 sequences, about 28% of them present only once. Sequenced input: PBMCs or a T cell subset sorted from them (not recorded which). These receptors originate from an adult woman who had mild COVID-19 (a few samples of this study predate the infection). Cell type and time point are not known.

CDR3 sequence reads: CASSRDPKTGYGYTF. Here the CDR3 DNA reads TGTGCCAGCAGCCGAGACCCTAAGACAGGCTATGGCTACACCTTC. J is TRBJ1-2 and V is TRBV5-5; tentative D call: TRBD1 (6 bases). The CDR3 covers 15 residues. V shed 4 bases and J shed 4 bases, with 17 bases lying between them. Per the germline V gene, CDR1 is SGHKS and CDR2 is YYEKEE (reference sequence).

This clonotype was observed at least ten times. This chain links TRBV4-2 with TRBJ2-7; 9 nucleotides line up with TRBD2. V shed 3 bases and J 0 bases; nucleotides not matched to a gene: 3. This CDR3 is built from 15 residues. CDR1 LGHNA and CDR2 YNFKEQ come from the germline V gene. CDR3 sequence reads: CASSQLAGSSYEQYF. CDR3 coding DNA: TGTGCCAGCAGCCAGCTAGCGGGGAGCTCCTACGAGCAGTACTTC.

This rearrangement joins TRBV2 to TRBJ2-3, with TRBD2 as a possible D gene (6 bases). Trimming removed 2 bases at V and 10 bases at J, with 16 bases between. The CDR3 runs to 14 residues. Looked up from germline, CDR1 is SNHLY and CDR2 is FYNNEI. The CDR3 here is CASSEIRGDSAQYF. CDR3 coding DNA: TGTGCCAGCAGTGAAATTCGTGGGGACTCAGCGCAGTATTTT.

This clonotype was counted only a few times. J is TRBJ2-3 and V is TRBV7-3, with D tentatively TRBD1 (5 bases). The V gene lost 5 bases and the J gene lost 4 bases, with 13 bases spanning the gap. The germline V gene encodes CDR1 SGHTA and CDR2 FQGTGA. The CDR3 covers 14 residues. The CDR3 nucleotides read TGTGCCAGCAGCCGAACCTTACAGGCAGATACGCAGTATTTT. This codes for CASSRTLQADTQYF.

The table lists this clonotype with a few counts. The V and J genes are TRBV5-1 and TRBJ2-7, with 12 bases identical to TRBD2. The germline CDR1 and CDR2 sequences are SGHRS and YFSETQ. V dropped 2 bases and J dropped 2; count of bases not matched to a gene: 2. The length of the CDR3 is 15 residues. CDR3 sequence: CASSLTSGRTYEQYF. The DNA of the CDR3 is TGCGCCAGCAGCTTAACTAGCGGGAGGACCTACGAGCAGTACTTC.

This clonotype showed up just a few times. This rearrangement joins TRBV4-3 to TRBJ2-1, with TRBD2 matching 7 bases. Germline CDR1 LGHNA, CDR2 YSLEER. Unmatched junction bases numbered 13, after V lost 3 bases and J lost 5 bases. The CDR3 is made up of 17 amino acids. The CDR3 protein is CASSQDIERDGNNEQFF. CDR3 nucleotide sequence: TGCGCCAGCAGCCAGGATATCGAGCGGGATGGGAACAATGAGCAGTTCTTC.

This clonotype was recorded a few times. This chain links TRBV24-1 with TRBJ2-3; 10 positions match TRBD1. CDR3 length: 15 residues. The V gene end was trimmed by 12 bases and the J gene end by 3 bases; junction bases not matched to a gene: 11. Per the germline V gene, CDR1 is KGHDR and CDR2 is SFDVKD. The CDR3, as DNA: TGTGCCGCGTCACCGGGACAGGGGCCAACAGATACGCAGTATTTT. It is translated as CAASPGQGPTDTQYF.

CDR3 sequence: CATSDRFDNEQFF. As DNA, the CDR3 is TGTGCCACCAGTGATAGGTTTGACAATGAGCAGTTCTTC. The chain combines TRBV24-1 with TRBJ2-1; D unresolved. CDR3 size: 13 residues. Germline CDR1 reads KGHDR; CDR2 reads SFDVKD. With 3 bases removed from V and 5 bases from J, the gap between germline ends came to 7 bases.

This clonotype was found many times. The chain is built from TRBV7-9 and TRBJ2-1, with 13 bases fitting TRBD2. The CDR3 covers 15 residues. With V trimmed by 5 bases and J by 7 bases, 5 bases remained unmatched. Per the germline V gene, CDR1 is SEHNR and CDR2 is FQNEAQ (reference sequence). CDR3 sequence reads: CASSRRTSGSNEQFF. The CDR3 region has the DNA TGTGCCAGCAGCCGGAGGACTAGCGGGAGTAATGAGCAGTTCTTC.

For the CDR3, the DNA is TGCGCCAGCAGCCAGTTTGCCGGGACTAGCGCTTACAATGAGCAGTTCTTC. It specifies CASSQFAGTSAYNEQFF. The J gene is TRBJ2-1, the V gene TRBV4-1; 10 bases agree with TRBD2. There are 17 residues in the CDR3. The trim removed 3 bases at V and 4 bases at J, leaving 9 bases unmatched. From germline, CDR1 is MGHRA and CDR2 YSYEKL.

The J gene is TRBJ2-7, the V gene TRBV6-1; 11 bases line up with TRBD2. The CDR3 covers 15 residues. V was pared by 4 bases and J by 4 bases, with 6 bases of the junction left unmatched. Germline values: CDR1 MNHNS, CDR2 SASEGT. In nucleotides, the CDR3 is TGTGCCAGCAGTGTGGGACTAGCGGTCACATACGAGCAGTACTTC. Its translation: CASSVGLAVTYEQYF.

CDR3 sequence (DNA): TGTGCCAGCAGCCAAGGAGAGGCAACTAATGAAAAACTGTTTTTT. Residues: CASSQGEATNEKLFF. The rearrangement joins TRBV14 to TRBJ1-4, with D unclear. V lost 1 base, J lost 0 bases, and 6 bases lay in between. Per germline, CDR1 SGHDN and CDR2 FVKESK. The CDR3 is 15 residues long.

About this clonotype itself: A read error may produce the germline difference seen at one junction end. The rearrangement links TRBV20-1 to TRBJ1-2; 7 nucleotides align to TRBD1. The CDR3 consists of 9 residues. Germline CDR1 DFQATT, CDR2 SNEGSKA (reference sequence). Here the CDR3 reads CSARTGTVF. The CDR3 region has the DNA TGCAGTGCTAGAACCGGGACAGTCTTC.

The chain links TRBV3-1 to TRBJ2-3; the match to TRBD2 covers 10 bases. Germline V gene data show CDR1 as LGHDT and CDR2 as YNNKEL (reference sequence). The V and J ends lost 0 bases and 2 bases, in that order; junction bases with no gene match: 5. This CDR3 spans 17 amino acids. The DNA for the CDR3 is TGTGCCAGCAGCCAAGATCGACTAGCGGGCCACACAGATACGCAGTATTTT. It encodes CASSQDRLAGHTDTQYF.

This clonotype occurred a few times. The chain carries TRBV11-2 and TRBJ1-2; TRBD1 matches at 7 bases. V gave up 4 bases and J gave up 7 bases; unmatched junction bases: 6. CDR3 size: 13 residues. CDR1 is SGHAT, CDR2 FQNNGV, per germline. CDR3 DNA: TGTGCCAGCAGCTACAGGGGAGCGAGTGGCTACACCTTC. Translating gives CASSYRGASGYTF.

The chain employs TRBV5-1 and TRBJ2-7; D remains ambiguous. V gave up 4 bases and J gave up 5 bases, with 16 bases separating them. Germline lookup yields CDR1 SGHRS and CDR2 YFSETQ. This CDR3 contains 14 residues. CDR3 in DNA: TGCGCCAGCAGCCGGGCCGGCCCGGTCGACGAGCAGTACTTC. This sequence encodes CASSRAGPVDEQYF.

The chain couples TRBV4-2 to TRBJ2-1; a weak D match, TRBD2 (5 bases). V lost 0 bases and J lost 4, with 13 bases in between. The CDR3 has 16 amino acids. CDR1 is LGHNA, CDR2 YNFKEQ, per germline. The CDR3 loop reads CASSQDISGSYNEQFF. CDR3 DNA: TGTGCCAGCAGCCAAGATATCAGCGGTTCTTACAATGAGCAGTTCTTC.

This clonotype has more than one count but fewer than ten. The chain links TRBV6-1 to TRBJ2-2, with D possibly being TRBD2 (5 bases). Germline CDR1 reads MNHNS; CDR2 reads SASEGT. The V and J ends lost 6 bases and 4 bases respectively, with 15 bases between them. The CDR3 runs to 15 residues. The CDR3 loop is CASSDTSGATGELFF. As DNA, the CDR3 is TGTGCCAGCAGCGATACCAGCGGTGCCACCGGGGAGCTGTTTTTT.

Only a few counts were recorded for this clonotype. The rearrangement joins TRBV7-9 to TRBJ2-7; 8 positions agree with TRBD1. The germline V gene encodes CDR1 SEHNR and CDR2 FQNEAQ (reference sequence). The CDR3 loop spans 16 amino acids. Losses at the gene ends were 4 bases for V and 4 bases for J; bases not matched to a gene: 12. The CDR3 nucleotides read TGTGCCAGCAGCTCGTCTATTGGACAGGGCGGTTACGAGCAGTACTTC. This translates into CASSSSIGQGGYEQYF.

The sample holds one count of this clonotype. The V gene is TRBV30, the J gene TRBJ2-3, with 11 bases that match TRBD1. This CDR3 spans 14 amino acids. The germline gives CDR1 GTSNPN, CDR2 SVGIG (reference sequence). Trimming removed 6 bases from V and 7 bases from J; junction bases left unmatched: 9. CDR3 region: CACTGTGGKNTQYF. The CDR3, as DNA: TGTGCCTGTACCGGGACAGGGGGAAAAAATACGCAGTATTTT.

V and J are TRBV12-3 or TRBV12-4 and TRBJ1-5; D perhaps matches TRBD1 (6 bases). The CDR3 spans 14 residues. Trimming left V 5 bases short and J 5 bases short, with 13 bases between. The CDR3 nucleotides are TGTGCCAGCAGTCCTCAGGGGACCTATCAGCCCCAGCATTTT. This gives the protein CASSPQGTYQPQHF.

The rearrangement uses TRBV19 and TRBJ2-2, with 10 bases identical to TRBD1. Per the germline V gene, CDR1 is LNHDA and CDR2 is SQIVND (reference sequence). This CDR3 spans 15 amino acids. The V segment lost 6 bases and the J segment 6 bases; nucleotides outside the gene matches: 7. In DNA form, the CDR3 reads TGTGCCAGTAGAGGGACAGGGGTAATCGCCGGGGAGCTGTTTTTT. The encoded protein is CASRGTGVIAGELFF.

This clonotype was detected only a few times. The chain employs TRBV4-1 and TRBJ1-2; tentative D call: TRBD1 (6 bases). CDR3 size: 16 residues. From germline, CDR1 is MGHRA and CDR2 YSYEKL. Trimming stripped 0 bases from V and 6 bases from J, with 17 bases between. CDR3 in DNA: TGCGCCAGCAGCCAAGAGGTTTCGGCGGGGGCGGATGGCTACACCTTC. Translation: CASSQEVSAGADGYTF.

This clonotype was counted a few times. The CDR3 DNA sequence: TGTGCCAGCAGCTTAGGACAGGGGCGGAATTCACCCCTCCACTTT. Its protein is CASSLGQGRNSPLHF. The genes are TRBV7-9 and TRBJ1-6; 8 bases map to TRBD1. The CDR3 is 15 amino acids. Trimming cost V 1 base and J 7 bases; bases outside gene matches: 3. Germline loops: CDR1 SEHNR, CDR2 FQNEAQ (reference sequence). Full variable domain (remainder filled in from reference TRBV7-9 and TRBJ1-6): DTGVSQNPRHKITKRGQNVTFRCDPISEHNRLYWYRQTLGQGPEFLTYFQNEAQLEKSRLLSDRFSAERPKGSFSTLEIQRTEQGDSAMYLCASSLGQGRNSPLHFGNGTRLTVT.

This chain links TRBV6-5 with TRBJ2-5, with D perhaps matching TRBD2 (5 bases). Trimming shortened V by 6 bases and J by 2 bases, and 22 bases separated the two germline ends. Germline lookup yields CDR1 MNHEY and CDR2 SVGAGI. The CDR3 spans 17 residues. The CDR3, as DNA: TGTGCCAGCAGACGCTACCGGCGCGGGTCCAGTCAAGAGACCCAGTACTTC. Protein product: CASRRYRRGSSQETQYF.

This clonotype has only a few counts. The gene calls are TRBV20-1 and TRBJ2-1; TRBD1 matches 9 bases. Trimming cost V 6 bases and J 3 bases; bases outside gene matches: 12. Germline CDR1 is DFQATT and CDR2 is SNEGSKA (reference sequence). This CDR3 contains 16 residues. The CDR3, as DNA: TGCAGTGCACAAGACATTGTGACAGGGGGCTACAATGAGCAGTTCTTC. Its protein product is CSAQDIVTGGYNEQFF.

In this sample, this clonotype turned up many times. The chain carries TRBV20-1 and TRBJ2-1; TRBD2 aligns across 14 bases. From germline, CDR1 is DFQATT and CDR2 SNEGSKA (reference sequence). V lost 6 bases to trimming and J lost 0 bases; unmatched junction nucleotides: 7. The CDR3 sequence is 17 residues long. The CDR3 is CSAKGLAGVISYNEQFF. CDR3 coding DNA: TGCAGTGCAAAGGGACTAGCGGGAGTGATCTCCTACAATGAGCAGTTCTTC.

In DNA form, the CDR3 reads TGTGCCAGCAGCTTGACCGGACTAGCGACGCATGAGCAGTTCTTC. Amino acid sequence: CASSLTGLATHEQFF. This chain joins TRBV7-6 and TRBJ2-1; 9 positions agree with TRBD2. Germline V lookup: CDR1 SGHVS, CDR2 FNYEAQ. The CDR3 spans 15 residues. V gave up 3 bases and J gave up 8 bases; unmatched junction bases: 8.

The rearrangement joins TRBV5-4 to TRBJ2-7; 8 positions agree with TRBD2. In germline, CDR1 is SGHNT, CDR2 YYREEE (reference sequence). The CDR3 is made up of 16 amino acids. The V segment lost 0 bases and the J segment 4 bases; nucleotides outside the gene matches: 9. The CDR3 nucleotides read TGTGCCAGCAGCTTGGAGAGTAGCGGGATGATATACGAGCAGTACTTC. Amino acids: CASSLESSGMIYEQYF.

This clonotype was seen a few times. This chain joins TRBV6-5 and TRBJ1-1; D is ambiguous. V was trimmed by 0 bases and J by 1 base, leaving 3 bases between them. Germline V lookup: CDR1 MNHEY, CDR2 SVGAGI. This CDR3 is built from 13 residues. This chain's CDR3 is CASSYSRNTEAFF. CDR3 DNA: TGTGCCAGCAGTTACTCCCGGAACACTGAAGCTTTCTTT.

The V gene is TRBV7-9, the J gene TRBJ2-1; 7 bases agree with TRBD2. V shed 1 base, J shed 9 bases, and the junction held 6 bases outside the gene matches. Germline CDR1 and CDR2: SEHNR and FQNEAQ (reference sequence). The CDR3 is 14 amino acids. The CDR3: CASSLGGGYGEQFF. The CDR3, as DNA: TGTGCCAGCAGCTTAGGCGGGGGATACGGTGAGCAGTTCTTC.